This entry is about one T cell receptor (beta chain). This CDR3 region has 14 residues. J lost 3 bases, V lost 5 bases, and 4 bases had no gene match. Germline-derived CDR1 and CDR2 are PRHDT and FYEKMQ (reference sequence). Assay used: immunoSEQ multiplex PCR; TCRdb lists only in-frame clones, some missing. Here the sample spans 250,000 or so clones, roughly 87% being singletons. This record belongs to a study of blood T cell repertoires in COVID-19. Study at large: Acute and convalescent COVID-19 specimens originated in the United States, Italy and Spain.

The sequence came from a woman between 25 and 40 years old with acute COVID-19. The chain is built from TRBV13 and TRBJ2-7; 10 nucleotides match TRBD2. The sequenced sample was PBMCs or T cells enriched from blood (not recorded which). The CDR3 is CASSPGLARYEQYF. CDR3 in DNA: TGTGCCAGCAGCCCGGGACTAGCGCGCTACGAGCAGTACTTC.